This T cell receptor beta chain comes out of a study of shared clonotypes between healthy human individuals. On the study more broadly: Each donor had three CD4 naive, three CD4 memory, two CD8 naive and one CD8 memory plate. Study-level points and caveats: Sharing across a few donors was seen in 4% to 6.5% of naive CD4 clonotypes.

Donors included only healthy HIV-negative adults lacking recent acute infections or vaccinations. This clone has more than one count but fewer than ten. Its target is unknown. In the same sample, other DNA sequences code for this CDR3. The assay was run at deep level. This table comes from immunoSEQ multiplex PCR, and its TCRdb copy is limited to in-frame clones, with some not included. This table holds roughly 640,000 clones, over 65% found once. V lost 0 bases to trimming and J lost 1 base, with 6 bases between them. Germline CDR1 and CDR2: LGHNA and YNFKEQ. This CDR3 comprises 14 residues. This sequence joins TRBV4-2 and TRBJ1-1; D unresolved. Sequencing was carried out using memory CD4+ T cells sorted from blood. The subset was: CD45RA-negative fraction. The receptor's source is a woman aged 25-40 years in good health. CDR3 amino acids: CASSQDLKNTEAFF. The CDR3 DNA follows: TGTGCCAGCAGCCAAGACCTTAAGAACACTGAAGCTTTCTTT.